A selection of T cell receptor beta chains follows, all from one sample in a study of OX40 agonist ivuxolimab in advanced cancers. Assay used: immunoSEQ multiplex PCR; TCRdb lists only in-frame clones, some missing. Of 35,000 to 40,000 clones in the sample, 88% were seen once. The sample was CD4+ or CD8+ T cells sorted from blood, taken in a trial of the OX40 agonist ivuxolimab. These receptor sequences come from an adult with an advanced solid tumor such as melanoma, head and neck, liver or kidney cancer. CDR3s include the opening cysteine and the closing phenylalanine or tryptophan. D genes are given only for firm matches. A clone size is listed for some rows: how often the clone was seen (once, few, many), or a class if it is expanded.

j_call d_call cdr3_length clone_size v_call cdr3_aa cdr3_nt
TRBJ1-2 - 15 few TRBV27 CASSIGYPESYGYTF TGTGCCAGCAGCATCGGGTATCCCGAGAGCTATGGCTACACCTTC
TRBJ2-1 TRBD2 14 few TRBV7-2 CASSFGTSLDEQFF TGTGCCAGCAGCTTCGGGACTAGTCTCGATGAGCAGTTCTTC
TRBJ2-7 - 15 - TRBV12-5 CASGLPGTGTYEQYF TGTGCTAGTGGTTTGCCAGGGACGGGAACGTACGAGCAGTACTTC
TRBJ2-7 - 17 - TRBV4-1 CASSQDPPWQDPYEQYF TGCGCCAGCAGCCAAGATCCCCCTTGGCAGGACCCTTACGAGCAGTACTTC
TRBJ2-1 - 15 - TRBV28 CATIGGERYYNEQFF TGTGCCACCATAGGCGGGGAGAGGTACTACAATGAGCAGTTCTTC
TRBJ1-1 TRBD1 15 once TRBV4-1 CASSQAPGGRAEAFF TGCGCCAGCAGCCAAGCCCCAGGGGGAAGGGCTGAAGCTTTCTTT
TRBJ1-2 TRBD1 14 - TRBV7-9 CASSLGTGEYGYTF TGTGCCAGCAGCTTAGGGACAGGGGAATATGGCTACACCTTC
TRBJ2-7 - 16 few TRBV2 CASSELGNIDSYEQYF TGTGCCAGCAGTGAACTTGGTAACATTGACTCCTACGAGCAGTACTTC
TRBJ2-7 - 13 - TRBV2 CASRGVGDYEQYF TGTGCCAGCAGAGGCGTAGGAGACTACGAGCAGTACTTC
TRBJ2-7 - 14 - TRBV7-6 CASSLTGLTYEQYF TGTGCCAGCAGCTTGACTGGTTTGACCTACGAGCAGTACTTC
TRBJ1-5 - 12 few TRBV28 CASSVRGPPQHF TGTGCCAGCAGCGTCAGGGGACCGCCCCAGCATTTT
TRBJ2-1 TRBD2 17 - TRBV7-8 CASSLAGREGSYNEQFF TGTGCCAGCAGCTTAGCGGGGCGGGAGGGTTCCTACAATGAGCAGTTCTTC
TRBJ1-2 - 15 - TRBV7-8 CASSLARSSNYGYTF TGTGCCAGCAGCTTAGCGCGGTCATCTAACTATGGCTACACCTTC
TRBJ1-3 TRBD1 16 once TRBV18 CASSPPGQGFGNTIYF TGTGCCAGCTCTCCCCCGGGACAGGGATTTGGAAACACCATATATTTT
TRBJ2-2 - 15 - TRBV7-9 CASSLPGPNTGELFF TGTGCCAGCAGCTTGCCGGGACCAAACACCGGGGAGCTGTTTTTT
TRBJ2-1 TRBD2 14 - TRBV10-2 CASRNGGAGNEQFF TGCGCCAGCAGGAACGGGGGGGCGGGGAATGAGCAGTTCTTC
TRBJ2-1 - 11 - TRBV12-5 CASGLGVGEFF TGTGCTAGTGGTTTGGGAGTCGGAGAGTTCTTC
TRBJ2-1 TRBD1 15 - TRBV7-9 CASSLGGTAYNEQFF TGTGCCAGCAGCTTAGGGGGGACAGCGTACAATGAGCAGTTCTTC
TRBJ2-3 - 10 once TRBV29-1 CSVEMDTQYF TGCAGCGTTGAAATGGATACGCAGTATTTT
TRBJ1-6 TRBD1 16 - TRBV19 CASSPTGEGNNSPLHF TGTGCCAGTAGTCCTACAGGGGAGGGGAATAATTCACCCCTCCACTTT
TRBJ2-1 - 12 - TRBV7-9 CASSPDRGEQFF TGTGCCAGCAGCCCCGACCGTGGCGAGCAGTTCTTC
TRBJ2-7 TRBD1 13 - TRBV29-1 CSARTGGLSEQYF TGCAGCGCCCGGACAGGAGGATTATCCGAGCAGTACTTC
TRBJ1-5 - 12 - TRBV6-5 CASSPIGQPQHF TGTGCCAGCAGCCCGATAGGTCAGCCCCAGCATTTT
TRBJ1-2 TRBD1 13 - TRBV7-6 CASRGQGADGYTF TGTGCCAGCCGTGGACAGGGGGCGGATGGCTACACCTTC
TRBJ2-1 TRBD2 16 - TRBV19 CASAKLGLAGDNEQFF TGTGCCAGTGCCAAACTCGGACTAGCGGGGGACAATGAGCAGTTCTTC
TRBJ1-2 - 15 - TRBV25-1 CASSATQGWNYGYTF TGTGCCAGCAGTGCAACTCAGGGTTGGAACTATGGCTACACCTTC
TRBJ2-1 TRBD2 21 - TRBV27 CASNTYSGTDRTSGGYNEQFF TGTGCCAGCAACACATACTCCGGGACAGATCGGACTAGCGGAGGGTACAATGAGCAGTTCTTC
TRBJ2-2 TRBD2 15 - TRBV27 CASRGAGANTGELFF TGTGCCAGCAGAGGAGCGGGGGCGAACACCGGGGAGCTGTTTTTT
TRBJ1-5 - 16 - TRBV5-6 CASSLYGLLVHQPQHF TGTGCCAGCAGCTTGTACGGCCTATTGGTACATCAGCCCCAGCATTTT
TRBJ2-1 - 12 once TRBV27 CASSLSDNEQFF TGTGCCAGCAGTTTATCAGACAATGAGCAGTTCTTC
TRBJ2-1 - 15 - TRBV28 CASSLERGRYNEQFF TGTGCCAGCAGTTTGGAGCGAGGAAGGTACAATGAGCAGTTCTTC
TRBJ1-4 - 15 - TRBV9 CASSIRPQAGEKLFF TGTGCCAGCAGCATTCGCCCCCAGGCAGGGGAAAAACTGTTTTTT
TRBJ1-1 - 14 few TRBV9 CASSVGGSKTEAFF TGTGCCAGCAGCGTAGGAGGTTCGAAAACTGAAGCTTTCTTT
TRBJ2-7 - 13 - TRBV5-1 CASSFGYNYEQYF TGCGCCAGCAGCTTTGGGTATAACTACGAGCAGTACTTC
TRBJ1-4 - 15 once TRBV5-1 CASSLESGRNEKLFF TGCGCCAGCAGCTTGGAGTCAGGGCGAAATGAAAAACTGTTTTTT
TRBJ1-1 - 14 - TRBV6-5 CASSYIQGNTEAFF TGTGCCAGCAGTTACATACAGGGAAACACTGAAGCTTTCTTT
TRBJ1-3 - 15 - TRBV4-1 CASSQSGRVGNTIYF TGCGCCAGCAGCCAATCGGGCAGGGTAGGAAACACCATATATTTT
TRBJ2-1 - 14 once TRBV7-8 CASSLAGIANEQFF TGTGCCAGCAGCTTAGCGGGGATCGCTAATGAGCAGTTCTTC
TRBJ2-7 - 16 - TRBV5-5 CASSWTTDLVSYEQYF TGTGCCAGCTCATGGACGACAGACCTAGTCAGCTACGAGCAGTACTTC
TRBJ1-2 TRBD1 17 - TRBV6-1 CASTEGAGGATSYGYTF TGTGCCAGCACTGAGGGGGCAGGGGGCGCGACTTCCTATGGCTACACCTTC
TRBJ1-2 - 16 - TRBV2 CASSRPDHPGGYGYTF TGTGCCAGCAGCAGACCGGACCACCCTGGTGGATATGGCTACACCTTC
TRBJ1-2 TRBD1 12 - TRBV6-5 CASSRTGKGYTF TGTGCCAGCTCCCGGACAGGGAAGGGCTACACCTTC
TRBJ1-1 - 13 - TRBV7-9 CAGMPTGNTEAFF TGTGCTGGCATGCCGACAGGGAACACTGAAGCTTTCTTT
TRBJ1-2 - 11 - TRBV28 CATMTPGGYTF TGTGCGACGATGACCCCGGGTGGCTACACCTTC
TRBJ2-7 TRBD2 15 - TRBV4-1 CASSQALAGDYEQYF TGCGCCAGCAGCCAAGCCCTAGCGGGAGACTACGAGCAGTACTTC